This T cell receptor beta chain is drawn from a study of neurological immune-mediated disorders. TCRdb recomputed calls from the 5' RACE reads with MiXCR, one row per CDR3 protein. The table includes 100,000 or so distinct CDR3 sequences, under 15% detected once. Time point meaning: longitudinal time-point 2. From 2 million PBMCs stored at -80 C, the unsorted libraries were generated. Comments on this clonotype: The junction departs from the called germline gene at one end, perhaps through a read error.

Germline V gene lookup returns CDR1 DFQATT and CDR2 SNEGSKA (reference sequence). The CDR3 spans 15 residues. The gene calls are TRBV20-1 and TRBJ2-5; D unclear. The sequenced sample was PBMCs. This sequence originates from a female donor with HTLV-1-associated myelopathy (HAM/TSP). This CDR3 reads CSVRKPIGDQETQYF. CDR3 nucleotides: TGCAGTGTTAGAAAGCCTATCGGCGACCAAGAGACCCAGTACTTC.